This T cell receptor (beta chain) was found in a study of blood T cell repertoires in COVID-19. Study at large: Acute and convalescent COVID-19 specimens originated in the United States, Italy and Spain. The analysed material was cDNA or gDNA that came from T cells, B-cell-depleted T cells, or PBMCs.

In the source study's methods: Reference gene primer amplification in the assay estimated nucleated cell counts. Here immunoSEQ multiplex PCR was the method, and the copy in TCRdb shows in-frame clones only, minus some. That table gives V, J and clone size, and the DNA gave D and trimming. Of nearly 110,000 clones listed, approximately 84% are singletons. The CDR3 covers 16 residues. V lost 2 bases to trimming and J lost 2 bases, with 13 bases between them. The sequence came from a human donor in a cohort sampled during active COVID-19. V is TRBV23-1 and J is TRBJ1-5; D ambiguous. TRBV23-1 is an ORF for which the function is uncertain. The specimen was peripheral blood. CDR3 DNA sequence: TGCGCCAGCAGTCAAGTCCCGCGCTGTTGCAATCAGCCCCAGCATTTT. Translation: CASSQVPRCCNQPQHF.